The clone carrying this T cell receptor (beta chain) was seen ten or more times. The source of the sample is a study of T cells in Graves' hyperthyroidism and ophthalmopathy. An absence of ophthalmopathy progression within 18 months meant stable Graves' hyperthyroidism. RNA transcripts were the template for amplifying TCR beta CDR3 regions. HTBI primers were employed in a first-round RT-PCR of the TCR CDR3. TCRdb processed the multiplex PCR reads anew with MiXCR; each CDR3 protein has one entry. The sample has about 360,000 distinct CDR3 sequences, roughly 13% seen once. The CDR3 loop spans 14 amino acids. J was trimmed by 5 bases and V by 3 bases; bases with no gene match: 5.

This chain connects TRBV12-3 or TRBV12-4 to TRBJ1-1; 8 nucleotides match TRBD1. The receptor was isolated from a woman younger than 35 with Graves' hyperthyroidism. The sample consisted of blood. CDR3 nucleotides: TGTGCCAGCAGTTTGCAGGGGGCTATGACTGAAGCTTTCTTT. Encoded protein: CASSLQGAMTEAFF.